The sequence of this TCR beta chain was determined in a study of control samples from healthy donors and cancer patients. Only in-frame clones appear in the TCRdb table, and some are missing; sequencing was by immunoSEQ multiplex PCR. The sample has tens of thousands of clones; around nine tenths are singletons. The germline CDR1 and CDR2 sequences are SGHTA and FQGTGA. The CDR3 contains 15 residues. V lost 3 bases and J lost 6; bases outside the gene matches: 4. The source material was PBMCs. V gene TRBV7-3 combines with J gene TRBJ2-1; TRBD1 aligns across 11 bases. This TCR was sampled from a woman in her forties or fifties with colorectal cancer. The CDR3 region is CASSFPGQGVNEQFF. As DNA, the CDR3 is TGTGCCAGCAGCTTCCCGGGACAGGGGGTCAATGAGCAGTTCTTC.